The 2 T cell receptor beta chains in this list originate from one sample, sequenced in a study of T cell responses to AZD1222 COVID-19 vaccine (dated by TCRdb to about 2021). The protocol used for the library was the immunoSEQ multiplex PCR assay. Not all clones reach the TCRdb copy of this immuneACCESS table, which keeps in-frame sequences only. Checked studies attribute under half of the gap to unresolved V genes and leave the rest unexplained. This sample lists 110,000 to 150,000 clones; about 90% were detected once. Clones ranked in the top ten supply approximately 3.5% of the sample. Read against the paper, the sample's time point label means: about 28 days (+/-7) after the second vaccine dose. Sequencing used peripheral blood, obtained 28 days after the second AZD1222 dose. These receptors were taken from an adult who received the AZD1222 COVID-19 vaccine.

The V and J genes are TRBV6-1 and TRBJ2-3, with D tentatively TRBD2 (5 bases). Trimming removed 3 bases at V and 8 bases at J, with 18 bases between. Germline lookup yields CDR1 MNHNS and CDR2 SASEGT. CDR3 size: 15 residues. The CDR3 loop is CASSEESGSHGTQYF. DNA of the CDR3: TGTGCCAGCAGTGAGGAAAGCGGTTCGCACGGTACGCAGTATTTT.

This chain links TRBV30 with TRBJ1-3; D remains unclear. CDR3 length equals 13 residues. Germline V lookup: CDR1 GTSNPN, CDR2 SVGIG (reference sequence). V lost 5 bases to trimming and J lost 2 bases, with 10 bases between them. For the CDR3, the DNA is TGTGCCTGGCGATCGGGGACTGGAAACACCATATATTTT. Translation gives CAWRSGTGNTIYF.